This TCR beta chain was documented in a study of T-cell reconstitution after alpha-beta-depleted transplantation in children. Study findings and constraints: Surviving recipient T cells and thymic progenitors produced the high day-60 TCRbeta diversity seen in some patients.

This clonotype was found many times. Its antigen is still unknown. The authors prepared the TCRbeta library with unique molecular identifiers. A single record per CDR3 protein comes from TCRdb applying MiXCR to the PCR reads. The sample holds 140,000 to 150,000 distinct CDR3 sequences, around 9% seen once. The V gene end was trimmed by 5 bases and the J gene end by 0 bases; junction bases not matched to a gene: 8. The germline V gene encodes CDR1 MDHEN and CDR2 SYDVKM. This CDR3 comprises 18 residues. Sequenced material: PBMCs, mostly from graft donor cells, taken 180 days after TCRalphabeta/CD19-depleted stem cell transplant. The TCR sequence derives from a female patient aged 2 to 10 who had a stem cell transplant for congenital amegakaryocytic thrombocytopenia, so the T cells may come from the graft donor. The rearrangement joins TRBV28 to TRBJ2-6; TRBD1 matches 9 bases. CDR3: CASSPRTGVLSGANVLTF. CDR3 DNA: TGTGCCAGCAGTCCCAGGACAGGGGTCCTCTCTGGGGCCAACGTCCTGACTTTC.